This is a list of T cell receptor beta chains from one sample in a study of identical twins. In TCRdb, the 5' RACE reads were re-called with MiXCR into one record per CDR3 protein. The table has approximately 490,000 distinct CDR3 sequences, around 22% seen once. The same sample was also studied in work on yellow fever vaccine responses in identical twins.

Sequencing input: CD4+ T cells sorted from blood. The receptor set was obtained from a woman aged 18-29 years in good health. Each CDR3 is given with its conserved first and last residue. The D gene is left open where the match is weak. Clone size, where shown, is once, few, many, or a class for clones that have expanded.

J gene	V gene	CDR3 length	D gene	clone size	CDR3 DNA	CDR3 protein
TRBJ2-7	TRBV11-2	14	NA	few	TGTGCCAGCAGCTTTTGGTCCGTCGCCTACGAGCAGTACTTC	CASSFWSVAYEQYF
TRBJ2-3	TRBV5-1	16	NA	NA	TGCGCCAGCAGCTTGGGGGGTCGGCGAAACACAGATACGCAGTATTTT	CASSLGGRRNTDTQYF
TRBJ1-2	TRBV12-3/TRBV12-4	12	NA	NA	TGTGCCAGCACCCGGACCTACGGGGGCTACACCTTC	CASTRTYGGYTF
TRBJ2-3	TRBV3-1	16	TRBD2	few	TGTGCCAGCAGCCAAGATGTAGCGGGGCTCCCAGATACGCAGTATTTT	CASSQDVAGLPDTQYF
TRBJ2-7	TRBV19	13	NA	few	TGTGCCAGTAGTATTGCCCCGGGAGACGAGCAGTACTTC	CASSIAPGDEQYF
TRBJ2-2	TRBV5-1	15	NA	NA	TGCGCCAGCAGCGATGCCGTAAGGAACACCGGGGAGCTGTTTTTT	CASSDAVRNTGELFF
TRBJ1-2	TRBV3-1	14	TRBD1	few	TGTGCCAGCAGCCAACCGACAGGGACCTATGGCTACACCTTC	CASSQPTGTYGYTF
TRBJ1-2	TRBV6-5	13	NA	NA	TGTGCCAGCAGTTACGGGGGAAGGTTGAGCTACACCTTC	CASSYGGRLSYTF
TRBJ1-5	TRBV5-6	13	TRBD1	NA	TGTGCCAGCAGCTTGGGGACAGGGGGGCCCCAGCATTTT	CASSLGTGGPQHF
TRBJ2-1	TRBV24-1	16	TRBD2	NA	TGTGCCACCAGTGACCCTAGCGGGAGCGAGCACAATGAGCAGTTCTTC	CATSDPSGSEHNEQFF
TRBJ2-1	TRBV5-1	17	TRBD2	many	TGCGCCAGCAGCTTGTTGGGGGTCCTAGCGGGAGCGAATGAGCAGTTCTTC	CASSLLGVLAGANEQFF
TRBJ2-2	TRBV7-9	14	NA	few	TGTGCCAGCAGCTTAACTGGGAAGGACGGGGAGCTGTTTTTT	CASSLTGKDGELFF
TRBJ2-1	TRBV5-6	16	NA	few	TGTGCCAGCAGCTGGCAGGACATCTCCTCCTACAATGAGCAGTTCTTC	CASSWQDISSYNEQFF
TRBJ1-1	TRBV3-1	14	NA	NA	TGTGCCAGCAGCCAAGAAATCGACAACACTGAAGCTTTCTTT	CASSQEIDNTEAFF
TRBJ2-2	TRBV3-1	18	TRBD2	few	TGTGCCTCCTCCCATCTCGGTAGCGGGAGTGGGTTTGCCGGGGAGCTGTTTTTT	CASSHLGSGSGFAGELFF
TRBJ2-1	TRBV20-1	11	NA	few	TGCAGTGCCCCTCGACTTGATGAGCAGTTCTTC	CSAPRLDEQFF
TRBJ1-6	TRBV5-1	15	TRBD1	few	TGCGCCAGCAGCTTGGGGACAGGGGATAATTCACCCCTCCACTTT	CASSLGTGDNSPLHF
TRBJ1-6	TRBV20-1	14	NA	NA	TGCAGTGCCATAGACGTTCGTGGGGGGCTACCCCTCCACTTT	CSAIDVRGGLPLHF
TRBJ2-5	TRBV12-3/TRBV12-4	14	NA	few	TGTGCCAGCAGCCCGCTCTCGTTAAAAGAGACCCAGTACTTC	CASSPLSLKETQYF
TRBJ2-7	TRBV11-2	15	NA	NA	TGTGCCAGCAGCCCCCCCTCACGGGGTCCCTACGAGCAGTACTTC	CASSPPSRGPYEQYF
TRBJ2-7	TRBV5-5	14	TRBD1	NA	TGTGCCAGCAGCCCCTCGGGACAGGGCCGGGAGCAGTACTTC	CASSPSGQGREQYF
TRBJ2-3	TRBV15	13	TRBD2	NA	TGTGCCACCAATGCGGGAGGCACAGATACGCAGTATTTT	CATNAGGTDTQYF
TRBJ1-1	TRBV21-1	16	NA	NA	TGTGCCAGCAGCCTTCCCCGGGACAGGGGATGGACTGAAGCTTTCTTT	CASSLPRDRGWTEAFF
TRBJ2-5	TRBV14	14	NA	NA	TGTGCCAGCAGCCAAGCGGCGTCTTGGGAGACCCAGTACTTC	CASSQAASWETQYF
TRBJ1-5	TRBV2	15	TRBD1	NA	TGTGCCAGCAGTGAAAGGGGGCTGGGAAATCAGCCCCAGCATTTT	CASSERGLGNQPQHF
TRBJ2-5	TRBV20-1	14	NA	NA	TGCAGTGGTGTCAGCCGGGAAGCTCAAGAGACCCAGTACTTC	CSGVSREAQETQYF
TRBJ1-1	TRBV6-5	15	NA	NA	TGTGCCAGCAGTTACTCCGGGACGGCGAACACTGAAGCTTTCTTT	CASSYSGTANTEAFF
TRBJ1-5	TRBV5-1	13	NA	many	TGCGCCAGCAGCTTCACTCCCGAGGAGCCCCAGCATTTT	CASSFTPEEPQHF
TRBJ2-1	TRBV20-1	13	NA	many	TGCAGTGCTAGAGGCAGGGTGATCGGTGAGCAGTTCTTC	CSARGRVIGEQFF
TRBJ2-3	TRBV29-1	14	NA	few	TGCAGCGTTGACGGCCAGGACCAAGTGGATACGCAGTATTTT	CSVDGQDQVDTQYF
TRBJ1-4	TRBV12-3/TRBV12-4	11	NA	few	TGTGCCAGCAGTTTAAGGGAAAAACTGTTTTTT	CASSLREKLFF
TRBJ2-1	TRBV29-1	14	TRBD1	few	TGCAGCGTCTGGAACAGGGGTACGGGGAATGAGCAGTTCTTC	CSVWNRGTGNEQFF
TRBJ2-7	TRBV29-1	12	NA	few	TGCAGCGTTGGAGGAACTAACTACGAGCAGTACTTC	CSVGGTNYEQYF
TRBJ2-1	TRBV5-1	15	NA	NA	TGCGCCAGCAGCTCCCGTCAAGGTCCCTACAATGAGCAGTTCTTC	CASSSRQGPYNEQFF
TRBJ2-7	TRBV13	16	NA	few	TGTGCCAGCAGCTTAAATGTTCTGGACTACGGAAACGAGCAGTACTTC	CASSLNVLDYGNEQYF
TRBJ2-1	TRBV20-1	14	TRBD2	NA	TGCAGTGCTACGACTAGCGGGGTCTTCAATGAGCAGTTCTTC	CSATTSGVFNEQFF
TRBJ2-2	TRBV7-6	16	NA	few	TGTGCCAGCAGCTCTGCAAGGTTGAGTTGGACCGGGGAGCTGTTTTTT	CASSSARLSWTGELFF
TRBJ2-2	TRBV24-1	11	NA	NA	TGTGCCACCAGTGATCTCGGGGAGCTGTTTTTT	CATSDLGELFF
TRBJ2-2	TRBV4-1	14	NA	NA	TGCGCCAGCAGCTCCGGTGACTACACCGGGGAGCTGTTTTTT	CASSSGDYTGELFF
TRBJ2-1	TRBV19	14	TRBD2	NA	TGTGCCAGTAGGCGGGAGTATTTCTACAATGAGCAGTTCTTC	CASRREYFYNEQFF
TRBJ1-5	TRBV29-1	13	NA	few	TGCAGCGCCAAGAACGGCGGCAATCAGCCCCAGCATTTT	CSAKNGGNQPQHF
TRBJ2-2	TRBV20-1	14	TRBD1	NA	TGCAGTGTAGGGGGACAGACGAACACCGGGGAGCTGTTTTTT	CSVGGQTNTGELFF
TRBJ2-5	TRBV12-3/TRBV12-4	14	TRBD2	many	TGTGCCAGCTCCTTGGCGGGGGTACAAGAGACCCAGTACTTC	CASSLAGVQETQYF